This note documents a single T cell receptor (beta chain) sequence. These data come from a study of blood T cells in healthy people across ages. The V end lost 7 bases, the J end lost 0 bases, and 16 bases lay between the germline ends. The CDR3 loop spans 15 amino acids. The germline gives CDR1 MNHEY, CDR2 SVGAGI. Next came a second PCR, run for about 7 to 12 cycles, which used a sample-barcoded 5' primer along with a J-beta primer mix. Using its own MiXCR run on the 5' RACE reads, TCRdb lists one record per CDR3 protein. This repertoire shows some 1,000,000 distinct CDR3 sequences, around 25% found once; its top ten account for around 0.7%. The sample also formed part of further work on T cells of mothers and their children.

The chain recombines TRBV6-5 with TRBJ2-7; TRBD2 is a possible D gene (5 bases). Sequencing was done on a sample of blood. The sequence derives from a girl aged 2 to 10 in good health. The CDR3 region is CASIDSSGPSYEQYF. CDR3 coding DNA: TGTGCCAGCATTGACTCAAGCGGACCCTCCTACGAGCAGTACTTC.